This T cell receptor beta chain was retrieved from a study of technical replicates of blood from a few donors. This clone appeared a few times. Sequencing was performed with immunoSEQ multiplex PCR; in TCRdb, only in-frame clones are kept and a portion is missing. Of about 64,000 clones listed, around 88% were seen once; the top ten hold about 5.4%. After removal of 4 bases from V and 0 bases from J, the junction contained 4 bases not matched to a gene. This CDR3 contains 15 residues. Looked up from germline, CDR1 is LNHDA and CDR2 is SQIVND (reference sequence). This sequence originates from a human donor in good health. Some clones in this sample may be carry-over from other donors' samples. The chain couples TRBV19 to TRBJ1-1; TRBD1 aligns across 8 bases. Source material: PBMCs. The CDR3 region has the DNA TGTGCCAGTAGTAGGGACAGGTTGATGAACACTGAAGCTTTCTTT. It specifies CASSRDRLMNTEAFF.